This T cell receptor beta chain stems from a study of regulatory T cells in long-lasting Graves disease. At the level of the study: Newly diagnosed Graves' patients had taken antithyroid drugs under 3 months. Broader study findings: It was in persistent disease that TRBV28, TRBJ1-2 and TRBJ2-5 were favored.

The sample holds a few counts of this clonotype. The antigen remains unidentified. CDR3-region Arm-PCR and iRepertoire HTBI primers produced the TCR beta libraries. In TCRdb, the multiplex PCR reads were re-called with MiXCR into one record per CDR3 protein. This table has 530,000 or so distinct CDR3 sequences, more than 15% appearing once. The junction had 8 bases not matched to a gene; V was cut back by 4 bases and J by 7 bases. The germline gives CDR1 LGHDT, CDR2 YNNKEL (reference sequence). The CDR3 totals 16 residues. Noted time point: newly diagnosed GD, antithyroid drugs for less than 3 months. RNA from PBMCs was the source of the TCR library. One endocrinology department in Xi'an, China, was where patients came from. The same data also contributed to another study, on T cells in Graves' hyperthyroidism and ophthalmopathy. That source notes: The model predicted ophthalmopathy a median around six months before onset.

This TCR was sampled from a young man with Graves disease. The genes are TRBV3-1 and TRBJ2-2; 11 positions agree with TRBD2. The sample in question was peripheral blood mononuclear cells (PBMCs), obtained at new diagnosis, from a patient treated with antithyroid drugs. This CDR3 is CASSPRVAGGHGELFF. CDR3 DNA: TGTGCCAGCAGCCCCCGGGTAGCGGGAGGGCACGGGGAGCTGTTTTTT.